Each of the 27 T cell receptor beta chains below was sequenced from the same sample in a study of T cells after yellow fever vaccination. TCRdb reanalysed the 5' RACE reads using MiXCR and keeps one entry per CDR3 protein. The table lists about 400,000 distinct CDR3 sequences, 6% to 8% of them singletons. Specimen: PBMCs, collected 5 days after the yellow fever booster vaccination. These receptors came from a young man who received the YFV17D yellow fever vaccine.

This clonotype occurred many times. The chain is built from TRBV20-1 and TRBJ1-5; no clear D. The CDR3 totals 13 residues. CDR1 is DFQATT and CDR2 is SNEGSKA in the germline V gene (reference sequence). With 7 bases removed from V and 2 bases from J, the gap between germline ends came to 12 bases. The CDR3 region is CSVKEAGNQPQHF. In nucleotides, the CDR3 is TGCAGTGTAAAGGAGGCCGGCAATCAGCCCCAGCATTTT.

This clonotype was seen a handful of times. The rearrangement uses TRBV12-3 or TRBV12-4 and TRBJ2-7; a possible D gene is TRBD1 (5 bases). The CDR3 runs to 15 residues. V was trimmed by 3 bases and J by 5 bases, leaving 17 bases between them. The CDR3 nucleotides are TGTGCCAGCAGTTTGTCCCCCATCGACAGTCACGAGCAGTACTTC. This translates into CASSLSPIDSHEQYF.

Many counts were recorded for this clonotype. The rearrangement links TRBV7-9 to TRBJ2-1, with D maybe TRBD2 (5 bases). The CDR3 covers 15 residues. V lost 5 bases, J lost 2 bases, and 13 bases lay in between. Germline values: CDR1 SEHNR, CDR2 FQNEAQ (reference sequence). This CDR3 is CASSTMSGAYNEQFF. The DNA for the CDR3 is TGTGCCAGCAGCACGATGAGCGGAGCCTACAATGAGCAGTTCTTC.

This clonotype was seen more than once but under ten times. The J gene is TRBJ1-2, the V gene TRBV3-1, with D unresolved. The V and J ends lost 1 base and 2 bases respectively, with 11 bases between them. CDR3 size: 15 residues. Germline CDR1 and CDR2: LGHDT and YNNKEL (reference sequence). The DNA for the CDR3 is TGTGCCAGCAGCCAAGGAGTAGGTGGAAACTATGGCTACACCTTC. Protein sequence: CASSQGVGGNYGYTF.

There are a few counts of this clonotype. CDR3 sequence (DNA): TGCGCCAGCAGCTTCAGCGGAGACAGGGTTGATACGCAGTATTTT. This translates into CASSFSGDRVDTQYF. The chain links TRBV5-1 to TRBJ2-3; TRBD1 matches 7 bases. The J segment lost 6 bases and the V segment lost 2 bases, leaving 9 bases of the junction unmatched. The germline V gene has CDR1 SGHRS and CDR2 YFSETQ. The CDR3 consists of 15 residues.

The table lists this clonotype with many counts. V is TRBV5-1 and J is TRBJ2-1; D is unresolved. This CDR3 contains 16 residues. The V gene's germline CDR1 is SGHRS and CDR2 YFSETQ. Deletions cut 4 bases from V and 8 bases from J, with 22 bases between. CDR3 region: CASSPESGGMGDEQFF. For the CDR3, the DNA is TGCGCCAGCAGCCCTGAGTCTGGCGGAATGGGTGATGAGCAGTTCTTC.

This clonotype was counted between two and nine times. This rearrangement joins TRBV11-2 to TRBJ2-6; the match to TRBD1 covers 9 bases. The length of the CDR3 is 19 residues. Germline V gene sequence: CDR1 SGHAT, CDR2 FQNNGV. V shed 4 bases, J shed 3 bases, and the junction held 13 bases outside the gene matches. CDR3 residues: CASSWGQGLTGVGANVLTF. The CDR3 DNA is TGTGCCAGCAGCTGGGGACAGGGTCTGACGGGGGTTGGGGCCAACGTCCTGACTTTC.

On this clonotype: This may be a read error: a much more frequent sequence differs by one nucleotide. J is TRBJ2-1 and V is TRBV20-1; 7 bases are a match to TRBD2. Germline V gene lookup returns CDR1 DFQATT and CDR2 SNEGSKA (reference sequence). The CDR3 has 16 residues. This CDR3 is CCARLPDRAGNNEQFF. For the CDR3, the DNA is TGCTGTGCTAGACTCCCGGATAGAGCGGGGAACAATGAGCAGTTCTTC.

This clonotype was counted between two and nine times. This chain uses TRBV29-1 with TRBJ1-1; D is perhaps TRBD1 (5 bases). The CDR3 consists of 13 residues. The V end lost 4 bases, the J end lost 1 base, and 10 bases lay between the germline ends. CDR1 is SQVTM, CDR2 ANQGSEA, per germline. The CDR3 spells CSVVDSANTEAFF. For the CDR3, the DNA is TGCAGCGTTGTTGACAGTGCGAACACTGAAGCTTTCTTT.

This clonotype came up a few times. The V call is TRBV4-1, the J call TRBJ2-5, with 8 bases matching TRBD2. The CDR3 consists of 14 residues. CDR1 MGHRA and CDR2 YSYEKL come from the germline V gene. The V gene end was trimmed by 4 bases and the J gene end by 1 base; junction bases not matched to a gene: 2. The CDR3 nucleotides are TGCGCCAGCAGCCTGACTAGCGCCCAAGAGACCCAGTACTTC. Translating gives CASSLTSAQETQYF.

This clonotype was detected many times. This chain links TRBV19 with TRBJ2-7, with 7 positions matching TRBD1. The trim removed 5 bases at V and 3 bases at J, leaving 10 bases unmatched. This CDR3 is built from 15 residues. CDR1 is LNHDA, CDR2 SQIVND, per germline (reference sequence). The CDR3 loop reads CASSLKGQINYEQYF. The CDR3 DNA is TGTGCCAGTAGTCTCAAGGGACAGATAAACTACGAGCAGTACTTC. The full variable domain, its missing parts supplied by reference TRBV19 and TRBJ2-7, is DGGITQSPKYLFRKEGQNVTLSCEQNLNHDAMYWYRQDPGQGLRLIYYSQIVNDFQKGDIAEGYSVSREKKESFPLTVTSAQKNPTAFYLCASSLKGQINYEQYFGPGTRLTVT.

This clonotype was picked up many times. The chain employs TRBV5-1 and TRBJ1-6; TRBD1 matches 9 bases. V gave up 3 bases and J gave up 9 bases; unmatched junction bases: 7. The CDR3 totals 15 residues. Germline V gives CDR1 SGHRS, CDR2 YFSETQ. The CDR3 DNA reads TGCGCCAGCAGCTCCAGGACAGGGGACGTTTCACCCCTCCACTTT. Translated: CASSSRTGDVSPLHF.

The CDR3 bases are TGTGCCGAGAAACCGGGACCCACTTACGAGCAGTACTTC. Protein product: CAEKPGPTYEQYF. The rearrangement uses TRBV5-6 and TRBJ2-7; D could derive from TRBD1 or TRBD2 (5 bases each). V was shortened by 10 bases and J by 4 bases, with 18 bases between the two germline ends. The CDR3 length is 13 residues. The germline V gene has CDR1 SGHDT and CDR2 YYEEEE. The full variable domain, completed using reference TRBV5-6 and TRBJ2-7, is DAGVTQSPTHLIKTRGQQVTLRCSPKSGHDTVSWYQQALGQGPQFIFQYYEEEERQRGNFPDRFSGHQFPNYSSELNVNALLLGDSALYLCAEKPGPTYEQYFGPGTRLTVT.

The chain carries TRBV19 and TRBJ2-3, with TRBD2 identical over 7 bases. The V gene's germline CDR1 is LNHDA and CDR2 SQIVND (reference sequence). The CDR3 contains 17 residues. V shed 4 bases and J 4 bases; nucleotides not matched to a gene: 14. CDR3 sequence: CASSRNRAGSNADTQYF. The CDR3 nucleotides read TGTGCCAGTAGTAGAAACCGAGCGGGATCCAACGCAGATACGCAGTATTTT.

V gene TRBV14 combines with J gene TRBJ2-1; D is undetermined. The V end was cut by 1 base, the J end by 9 bases, with 10 bases between. Germline CDR1 and CDR2: SGHDN and FVKESK. This CDR3 is built from 13 residues. The CDR3 bases are TGTGCCAGCAGCCAAGTGCCTGGGGTTGAGCAGTTCTTC. It yields the protein CASSQVPGVEQFF.

This clonotype showed up many times. The CDR3 DNA reads as TGTGCCTGGAGTCACCAGGGGTTATACATTCAGTACTTC. This gives the protein CAWSHQGLYIQYF. The rearrangement joins TRBV30 to TRBJ2-4, with D perhaps matching TRBD1 (6 bases). Germline CDR1 is GTSNPN and CDR2 is SVGIG (reference sequence). Trimming removed 2 bases from V and 8 bases from J, with 13 bases in between. The CDR3 is made up of 13 amino acids. Filled out from reference TRBV30 and TRBJ2-4, the complete variable domain reads SQTIHQWPATLVQPVGSPLSLECTVEGTSNPNLYWYRQAAGRGLQLLFYSVGIGQISSEVPQNLSASRPQDRQFILSSKKLLLSDSGFYLCAWSHQGLYIQYFGAGTRLSVL.

This clonotype has just a few counts. The chain combines TRBV7-2 with TRBJ2-7; 7 bases fit TRBD2. The V and J ends lost 7 bases and 0 bases, in that order; junction bases with no gene match: 15. CDR3 size: 17 residues. Germline CDR1 is SGHTA and CDR2 is FQGNSA. The CDR3 spells CASNNLAAGVSSYEQYF. As DNA, the CDR3 is TGTGCCAGCAACAATCTGGCTGCGGGGGTTAGCTCCTACGAGCAGTACTTC.

This clonotype was counted ten times or more. In DNA, the CDR3 is TGTGCCAGCAGCTTCGCACGCTCCTACAATGAGCAGTTCTTC. Protein sequence: CASSFARSYNEQFF. J is TRBJ2-1 and V is TRBV5-8; no clear D. Deletions cut 2 bases from V and 0 bases from J, with 6 bases between. CDR3 length equals 14 residues. Germline values: CDR1 SGHTS, CDR2 YDEGEE.

This clonotype has more than one count but fewer than ten. J is TRBJ2-7 and V is TRBV18; D uncertain. The CDR3 has 14 residues. The germline CDR1 and CDR2 sequences are KGHSH and LQKENI. Deletions cut 3 bases from V and 8 bases from J, with 17 bases between. This CDR3 reads CASSPTTADPQQYF. CDR3 coding DNA: TGTGCCAGCTCACCCACCACAGCAGATCCCCAGCAGTACTTC.

The chain employs TRBV6-1 and TRBJ2-7, with 9 bases that match TRBD1. The CDR3 runs to 13 residues. The ends lost 6 bases at V and 5 bases at J; junction bases unmatched: 5. CDR1 and CDR2 (germline): MNHNS, SASEGT. The CDR3 protein is CASRGTGRDEQYF. DNA of the CDR3: TGTGCCAGCAGAGGGACAGGGCGGGACGAGCAGTACTTC.

This clonotype was seen ten or more times. V and J are TRBV10-3 and TRBJ2-3; D may be TRBD2 (6 bases). Germline CDR1 reads ENHRY; CDR2 reads SYGVKD. V was pared by 11 bases and J by 0 bases, with 18 bases between. The CDR3 runs 15 residues. The CDR3 spells CAGQAGLASTDTQYF. CDR3 in DNA: TGTGCCGGGCAAGCGGGTCTCGCTAGCACAGATACGCAGTATTTT.

This chain joins TRBV10-3 and TRBJ1-5; D call uncertain. The germline CDR1 and CDR2 sequences are ENHRY and SYGVKD. This CDR3 is 13 amino acids long. The V end was cut by 11 bases, the J end by 2 bases, with 13 bases between. CDR3 nucleotides: TGTGCCTCGGGGTCTGGGGGCAATCAGCCCCAGCATTTT. This encodes CASGSGGNQPQHF.

The chain is built from TRBV29-1 and TRBJ2-1, with a possible D match to TRBD2 (6 bases). Trimming left V 6 bases short and J 9 bases short, with 15 bases between. From germline, CDR1 is SQVTM and CDR2 ANQGSEA. There are 12 residues in the CDR3. The CDR3 DNA sequence: TGCAGCGTGGGACTCCACGTGGGTGAGCAGTTCTTC. Amino acids: CSVGLHVGEQFF.

This clonotype was observed a handful of times. The genes are TRBV6-4 and TRBJ2-1; 9 nucleotides agree with TRBD2. Trimming cost V 1 base and J 2 bases; bases outside gene matches: 12. CDR1 MRHNA and CDR2 SNTAGT come from the germline V gene. This CDR3 spans 19 amino acids. CDR3 nucleotide sequence: TGTGCCAGCAGTGACTGGACTAGCGACCCCCTAGGGACCTACAATGAGCAGTTCTTC. Amino acid sequence: CASSDWTSDPLGTYNEQFF.

The genes are TRBV18 and TRBJ2-3, with 9 bases lining up with TRBD2. Per germline, CDR1 KGHSH and CDR2 LQKENI. V shed 1 base, J shed 3 bases, and the junction held 2 bases outside the gene matches. This CDR3 is 15 amino acids long. CDR3 loop: CASSPLAGATDTQYF. As DNA, the CDR3 is TGTGCCAGCTCACCACTAGCGGGAGCAACAGATACGCAGTATTTT.

This clonotype was detected only a few times. The chain links TRBV11-1 to TRBJ2-1; the D is unclear. Germline-derived CDR1 and CDR2 are SGHAT and FQDESV (reference sequence). CDR3 length: 14 amino acids. The V gene lost 1 base and the J gene lost 4 bases, with 8 bases spanning the gap. The CDR3, as DNA: TGTGCCAGCAGCTTAGGAAAAGCTTACAATGAGCAGTTCTTC. It is translated as CASSLGKAYNEQFF.

This clonotype was observed many times. The V call is TRBV10-3, the J call TRBJ2-1; 9 positions agree with TRBD2. This CDR3 has 14 residues. Germline lookup yields CDR1 ENHRY and CDR2 SYGVKD. Trimming removed 10 bases from V and 9 bases from J; junction bases left unmatched: 13. The CDR3 bases are TGTGCCACCGGGGTTGCGGGAGGGCCCGGTGAGCAGTTCTTC. Translation: CATGVAGGPGEQFF.